A selection of T cell receptor beta chains follows, all from one sample in a study of CD8 T cells in ankylosing spondylitis. In TCRdb, the 5' RACE reads were re-called with MiXCR into one record per CDR3 protein. The table lists about 250,000 distinct CDR3 sequences, approximately 10% of them singletons, with about 2.5% in the top ten. The sequencing input was blood, either unsorted or a sorted T cell fraction (not recorded which). These receptor sequences come from a male donor with ankylosing spondylitis or in good health (not recorded which). CDR3s include the opening cysteine and the closing phenylalanine or tryptophan. D genes are given only for firm matches. For some rows the clone size is stated as once, few or many, or as a class when expanded; others skip it.

>-|many|TRBJ1-5|TRBV12-3/TRBV12-4
CASSWTDSNQPQHF
TGTGCCAGCAGTTGGACAGATAGCAATCAGCCCCAGCATTTT
>-|few|TRBJ2-7|TRBV2
CASSERSVSF
TGTGCCAGCAGTGAGCGCTCCGTGTCGTTC
>-|many|TRBJ2-5|TRBV30
CAWSGGSYQETQYF
TGTGCCTGGAGTGGCGGATCGTACCAAGAGACCCAGTACTTC
>-|many|TRBJ2-1|TRBV7-8
CASSHRLGTYNEQFF
TGTGCCAGCAGCCACCGACTAGGAACCTACAATGAGCAGTTCTTC
>TRBD2|many|TRBJ2-7|TRBV27
CASSSLGTSGYEQYF
TGTGCCAGCAGTTCCCTCGGGACTAGCGGCTACGAGCAGTACTTC
>-|many|TRBJ2-2|TRBV4-1
CASSPGALRGGELFF
TGCGCCAGCAGCCCCGGGGCCCTGAGAGGCGGGGAGCTGTTTTTT
>-|few|TRBJ2-2|TRBV3-1
CASSQKGGAGELFF
TGTGCCAGCAGCCAAAAGGGGGGCGCCGGGGAGCTGTTTTTT
>TRBD1|many|TRBJ2-5|TRBV12-3/TRBV12-4
CASSLGVQGLGETQYF
TGTGCCAGCAGTTTAGGTGTACAGGGGCTAGGGGAGACCCAGTACTTC
>TRBD2|many|TRBJ2-3|TRBV5-1
CASKAGDADTQYF
TGCGCCTCCAAGGCGGGGGACGCAGATACGCAGTATTTT
>TRBD2|few|TRBJ2-1|TRBV11-1
CASSPMGLAGGPSTHNEQFF
TGTGCCAGCAGCCCTATGGGACTAGCGGGAGGGCCATCCACCCACAATGAGCAGTTCTTC
>TRBD1|many|TRBJ1-1|TRBV15
CATSRGRTGRAEAFF
TGTGCCACCAGCAGAGGTCGGACAGGGCGAGCTGAAGCTTTCTTT
>-|-|TRBJ2-6|TRBV29-1
CSTGGGSGANVLTF
TGCAGCACAGGAGGGGGCTCTGGGGCCAACGTCCTGACTTTC
>TRBD2|many|TRBJ2-5|TRBV5-1
CASRSGTSEKTQYF
TGCGCCAGCAGGTCCGGGACTAGCGAAAAGACCCAGTACTTC
>-|many|TRBJ2-5|TRBV20-1
CSARDLRARGETQYF
TGCAGTGCTAGAGATCTCAGGGCCCGTGGGGAGACCCAGTACTTC
>-|many|TRBJ1-2|TRBV7-8
CASSGEQGRHGYTF
TGTGCCAGCAGCGGGGAACAGGGACGACATGGCTACACCTTC
>-|many|TRBJ2-7|TRBV6-1
CASSPVLAGQSYEQYF
TGTGCCAGCAGCCCCGTTTTAGCGGGACAGTCCTACGAGCAGTACTTC
>TRBD2|few|TRBJ2-1|TRBV6-5
CASSYGGSGTSAEQFF
TGTGCCAGCAGTTACGGGGGTAGCGGGACCTCGGCGGAGCAGTTCTTC
>TRBD1|many|TRBJ2-2|TRBV6-1
CASSRKGTVNTGELFF
TGTGCCAGCAGCCGGAAGGGGACAGTAAACACCGGGGAGCTGTTTTTT
>-|many|TRBJ1-2|TRBV6-5
CASSDSGITYGYTF
TGTGCCAGCAGTGACTCAGGGATTACGTATGGCTACACCTTC
>-|many|TRBJ2-7|TRBV21-1
CASSKIGRLSAHYPYEQYF
TGTGCCAGCAGCAAAATCGGCCGGCTGAGCGCCCATTACCCCTACGAGCAGTACTTC
>TRBD2|-|TRBJ2-5|TRBV6-2/TRBV6-3
CASRVSGGSGYETQYF
TGTGCCAGCAGAGTGAGCGGGGGCTCGGGGTACGAGACCCAGTACTTC
>-|many|TRBJ2-3|TRBV4-1
CASSLSGSTDTQYF
TGCGCCAGCAGCCTTTCTGGTTCGACAGATACGCAGTATTTT
>-|many|TRBJ1-5|TRBV12-3/TRBV12-4
CASSLRGGQPQHF
TGTGCCAGCAGTTTGCGGGGAGGGCAGCCCCAGCATTTT
>TRBD2|many|TRBJ2-3|TRBV20-1
CSASEASGSTDTQYF
TGCAGTGCTAGTGAGGCTAGCGGCAGCACAGATACGCAGTATTTT
>-|few|TRBJ2-5|TRBV2
CASSISLDPFQETQYF
TGTGCCAGCAGTATTTCCCTAGACCCCTTCCAAGAGACCCAGTACTTC
>TRBD2|-|TRBJ2-5|TRBV30
CAWSQLASRQETQYF
TGTGCCTGGAGTCAACTAGCGAGTCGCCAAGAGACCCAGTACTTC
>-|-|TRBJ2-7|TRBV6-1
CASDRGLSYEQYF
TGTGCCAGCGACAGGGGACTATCCTACGAGCAGTACTTC
>TRBD2|many|TRBJ2-1|TRBV20-1
CSARTSGRGEQFF
TGCAGTGCTAGGACTAGCGGGAGAGGTGAGCAGTTCTTC
>-|many|TRBJ2-7|TRBV6-6
CASRKGGYEQYF
TGTGCCAGCAGGAAAGGGGGCTACGAGCAGTACTTC
>TRBD1|many|TRBJ2-1|TRBV12-3/TRBV12-4
CASTWTGLYNEQFF
TGTGCCAGCACCTGGACAGGGCTGTACAATGAGCAGTTCTTC
>TRBD1|many|TRBJ2-7|TRBV2
CASSGQGRGEQYF
TGTGCCAGCAGCGGACAGGGCCGGGGGGAGCAGTACTTC
>TRBD1|many|TRBJ1-1|TRBV5-1
CASSLAPLQGGNTEAFF
TGCGCCAGCAGCTTGGCCCCTTTACAGGGGGGGAACACTGAAGCTTTCTTT
>-|few|TRBJ2-1|TRBV7-9
CASSLQGSSKNNEQFF
TGTGCCAGCAGCTTACAAGGGAGTAGTAAGAACAATGAGCAGTTCTTC
>-|few|TRBJ2-7|TRBV4-1
CASSQGVTIDYEQYF
TGCGCCAGCAGCCAAGGTGTGACTATCGACTACGAGCAGTACTTC
>-|few|TRBJ2-5|TRBV18
CASSPVETQYF
TGTGCCAGCTCACCAGTGGAGACCCAGTACTTC
>-|many|TRBJ2-3|TRBV20-1
CSALNRVLADTQYF
TGCAGTGCTTTAAACAGGGTCCTCGCAGATACGCAGTATTTT